Listed below are T cell receptor beta chains from one sample, sequenced in a study of blood T cells in healthy people across ages. MiXCR, applied by TCRdb to the 5' RACE reads, yields one record per CDR3 protein. The repertoire holds roughly 680,000 distinct CDR3 sequences, with 49% as singletons. Material for sequencing was blood. Receptors originate from a woman aged 55-70 years in good health. Each CDR3 is given with its conserved first and last residue. D genes are given only for firm matches. Expanded clones get a size class; other rows say once, few or many, or leave the size out.

V gene,clone size,D gene,J gene,CDR3 protein,CDR3 DNA
TRBV7-2,few,.,TRBJ2-6,CASSTPSSGANVLTF,TGTGCCAGCAGCACGCCCAGCTCTGGGGCCAACGTCCTGACTTTC
TRBV13,.,TRBD1,TRBJ2-1,CASSFDRGDEQFF,TGTGCCAGCAGCTTCGACAGGGGCGATGAGCAGTTCTTC
TRBV12-3/TRBV12-4,few,TRBD2,TRBJ2-7,CASSPPGGSYNEQYF,TGTGCCAGCAGTCCCCCCGGCGGGAGCTACAATGAGCAGTACTTC
TRBV10-3,.,TRBD2,TRBJ2-1,CAISATRAGVSYNEQFF,TGTGCCATCAGTGCGACGCGGGCGGGAGTATCCTACAATGAGCAGTTCTTC
TRBV20-1,.,.,TRBJ2-3,CSANLAVGDSTDTQYF,TGCAGTGCCAACCTGGCCGTGGGGGATAGCACAGATACGCAGTATTTT
TRBV18,few,TRBD2,TRBJ2-7,CASSPAGGSYEQYF,TGTGCCAGCTCACCAGCGGGGGGCTCCTACGAGCAGTACTTC
TRBV7-2,.,TRBD2,TRBJ2-3,CASREPGLATDTQYF,TGTGCCAGCAGAGAGCCGGGACTAGCGACAGATACGCAGTATTTT
TRBV2,few,.,TRBJ1-1,CASRGGRAEAFF,TGTGCCAGCAGGGGCGGACGGGCTGAAGCTTTCTTT
TRBV25-1,.,TRBD2,TRBJ2-5,CASSESGRGLETQYF,TGTGCCAGCAGTGAATCAGGGCGGGGGTTGGAGACCCAGTACTTC
TRBV30,.,.,TRBJ2-5,CAWSQTRIETQYF,TGTGCCTGGAGCCAAACCAGGATCGAGACCCAGTACTTC
TRBV20-1,many,.,TRBJ2-5,CSASLRTALLQETQYF,TGCAGTGCTAGTCTCCGAACGGCCCTTCTCCAAGAGACCCAGTACTTC
TRBV29-1,few,.,TRBJ1-1,CSVERLMNTEAFF,TGCAGCGTTGAACGGCTGATGAACACTGAAGCTTTCTTT
TRBV7-2,.,.,TRBJ2-4,CASSLAPGVVERYF,TGTGCCAGCAGCTTAGCGCCAGGGGTCGTCGAGCGGTACTTC
TRBV6-1,.,.,TRBJ1-4,CASAPEETLEKLFF,TGTGCCAGCGCGCCCGAGGAGACCCTGGAAAAACTGTTTTTT
TRBV5-1,.,.,TRBJ2-3,CASSVYTDTRYF,TGCGCCAGCAGCGTATACACGGATACGCGGTATTTT
TRBV3-1,.,TRBD2,TRBJ2-1,CASSTQREGPHEQFF,TGTGCCAGCAGCACACAGCGGGAGGGCCCACATGAGCAGTTCTTC
TRBV10-3,few,.,TRBJ1-1,CAISDFAEAFF,TGTGCCATCAGTGATTTCGCTGAAGCTTTCTTT
TRBV30,few,.,TRBJ2-1,CAWNTLDSYNEQFF,TGTGCCTGGAACACCCTGGACTCCTACAATGAGCAGTTCTTC
TRBV29-1,.,.,TRBJ2-7,CSVVPDYNEQYF,TGCAGCGTTGTTCCAGATTACAATGAGCAGTACTTC
TRBV2,.,.,TRBJ2-5,CASSEGGQGWATQYF,TGTGCCAGCAGTGAAGGGGGGCAGGGATGGGCGACTCAGTACTTC
TRBV7-9,.,.,TRBJ2-1,CASSPRGGEQFF,TGTGCCAGCAGCCCTCGTGGCGGTGAGCAGTTCTTC
TRBV20-1,.,TRBD2,TRBJ2-5,CSASSGNWETQYF,TGCAGTGCTTCTAGCGGGAACTGGGAGACCCAGTACTTC
TRBV20-1,.,.,TRBJ2-5,CSVRSSSRDTEETQYF,TGCAGTGTTAGATCTTCCTCACGGGACACTGAAGAGACCCAGTACTTC
TRBV24-1,.,TRBD2,TRBJ2-3,CATSDLLAGGPGTQYF,TGTGCCACCAGTGATTTACTAGCGGGAGGGCCAGGGACGCAGTATTTT
TRBV20-1,few,TRBD2,TRBJ2-4,CSAYMVAGGLAKNIQYF,TGCAGTGCTTATATGGTAGCGGGGGGCCTAGCCAAAAACATTCAGTACTTC
TRBV29-1,few,.,TRBJ1-1,CSATTLLNTEAFF,TGCAGCGCCACGACACTCCTGAACACTGAAGCTTTCTTT
TRBV15,.,.,TRBJ2-1,CATSRDGGRLAELPSSYNEQFF,TGTGCCACCAGCAGAGATGGGGGGCGGCTAGCAGAACTCCCTAGCTCCTACAATGAGCAGTTCTTC
TRBV3-1,.,.,TRBJ2-7,CASSQPVLDEQYF,TGTGCCAGCAGCCAACCCGTCCTCGACGAGCAGTACTTC
TRBV5-1,.,.,TRBJ1-2,CASSLVGTISSGHTF,TGCGCCAGCAGCTTGGTGGGGACAATTTCGAGCGGCCACACCTTC
TRBV7-2,many,TRBD1,TRBJ2-7,CASSRDRGLERQYF,TGTGCCAGCAGCCGGGACAGGGGATTAGAGAGGCAGTACTTC
TRBV9,.,.,TRBJ2-3,CASSVATSDTQYF,TGTGCCAGCAGCGTAGCTACTTCAGATACGCAGTATTTT
TRBV7-2,.,.,TRBJ1-4,CASSLGYRVEKLFF,TGTGCCAGCAGCTTAGGATACAGGGTTGAAAAACTGTTTTTT
TRBV9,.,.,TRBJ2-7,CASTSRSAHNEQYF,TGTGCCAGCACAAGTCGGAGCGCCCACAATGAGCAGTACTTC
TRBV9,.,.,TRBJ2-1,CASSGERRGREQFF,TGTGCCAGCAGCGGTGAACGTCGGGGACGTGAGCAGTTCTTC
TRBV25-1,.,.,TRBJ1-2,CASTTGRNYGYTF,TGTGCCAGCACCACGGGGCGTAACTATGGCTACACCTTC
TRBV7-2,many,TRBD2,TRBJ2-5,CASSLGIGAGGETQYF,TGTGCCAGCAGCTTAGGGATCGGAGCGGGAGGGGAGACCCAGTACTTC
TRBV11-2,few,TRBD2,TRBJ2-3,CASTPGLAQTQGTQYF,TGTGCCAGCACCCCCGGACTAGCGCAGACCCAGGGGACGCAGTATTTT
TRBV7-2,.,TRBD2,TRBJ2-7,CASSQPGGPSGEQYF,TGTGCCAGCAGCCAACCGGGAGGGCCCTCGGGAGAGCAGTACTTC
TRBV29-1,few,.,TRBJ2-1,CSVGAGPNLSYNEQFF,TGCAGCGTCGGAGCCGGCCCTAACTTATCCTACAATGAGCAGTTCTTC
TRBV12-3/TRBV12-4,.,.,TRBJ2-5,CASSLRLDFRETQYF,TGTGCCAGCAGTCTACGACTAGACTTCCGAGAGACCCAGTACTTC
TRBV3-1,.,.,TRBJ1-2,CASSQESSLVNGYTF,TGTGCCAGCAGCCAAGAATCATCCCTCGTGAATGGCTACACCTTC
TRBV7-9,.,.,TRBJ2-5,CASSLGASLGETQYF,TGTGCCAGCAGCTTAGGCGCCAGCCTGGGAGAGACCCAGTACTTC